This T cell receptor (beta chain) was obtained from a study of CD8+ T cells in alopecia areata. V was clipped by 1 base and J by 7 bases, with 8 bases between them. Germline-derived CDR1 and CDR2 are SGHDT and YYEEEE. This CDR3 has 13 residues. Collection of lesional scalp punch biopsies and peripheral blood was performed in alopecia areata patients. Study-level points and caveats: Higher clonality than in normal scalp was seen in lesional scalp, especially alopecia totalis/universalis.

cDNA serving as the sequencing template came from extracted, reverse transcribed RNA. Assay used: immunoSEQ multiplex PCR; TCRdb lists only in-frame clones, some missing. The table records some 170,000 clones, less than 75% of them present only once. With regard to this clone: Antigen: not known.

The J gene is TRBJ2-2, the V gene TRBV5-6; D is uncertain. The clonotype comes from a human donor with alopecia areata. The starting material was CD8+ T cells sorted from blood, obtained at week 0. The DNA of the CDR3 is TGTGCCAGCAGCTTGCAAAGTAGCGGGGAGCTGTTTTTT. The encoded protein is CASSLQSSGELFF.